This T cell receptor (beta chain) originates from a study of blood T cells in healthy people across ages. Germline CDR1 GTSNPN, CDR2 SVGIG (reference sequence). Trimming pared 0 bases from V and 6 bases from J, leaving 12 bases between. There are 14 residues in the CDR3. Alongside a J-beta primer mix, a sample-barcoded 5' primer served in a second PCR lasting 7 to 11 cycles. One entry per CDR3 protein, called by TCRdb with MiXCR from the 5' RACE reads. This sample has some 1.8 million distinct CDR3 sequences, with around 40% found just once. Study-wide findings and caveats: Researchers report that TCR beta diversity correlated strongly with naive T cell percentage. Estimated diversity that came from one million T cells was considered an underestimate.

This clonotype has only a few counts. Its antigen is currently unknown. Sequencing was performed on blood. This chain uses TRBV30 with TRBJ2-1; tentative D call: TRBD1 (6 bases). The TCR sequence derives from a human donor in good health. The CDR3 sequence is CAWSVGGSSNEQFF. In DNA, the CDR3 is TGTGCCTGGAGTGTAGGGGGTAGCAGCAATGAGCAGTTCTTC.